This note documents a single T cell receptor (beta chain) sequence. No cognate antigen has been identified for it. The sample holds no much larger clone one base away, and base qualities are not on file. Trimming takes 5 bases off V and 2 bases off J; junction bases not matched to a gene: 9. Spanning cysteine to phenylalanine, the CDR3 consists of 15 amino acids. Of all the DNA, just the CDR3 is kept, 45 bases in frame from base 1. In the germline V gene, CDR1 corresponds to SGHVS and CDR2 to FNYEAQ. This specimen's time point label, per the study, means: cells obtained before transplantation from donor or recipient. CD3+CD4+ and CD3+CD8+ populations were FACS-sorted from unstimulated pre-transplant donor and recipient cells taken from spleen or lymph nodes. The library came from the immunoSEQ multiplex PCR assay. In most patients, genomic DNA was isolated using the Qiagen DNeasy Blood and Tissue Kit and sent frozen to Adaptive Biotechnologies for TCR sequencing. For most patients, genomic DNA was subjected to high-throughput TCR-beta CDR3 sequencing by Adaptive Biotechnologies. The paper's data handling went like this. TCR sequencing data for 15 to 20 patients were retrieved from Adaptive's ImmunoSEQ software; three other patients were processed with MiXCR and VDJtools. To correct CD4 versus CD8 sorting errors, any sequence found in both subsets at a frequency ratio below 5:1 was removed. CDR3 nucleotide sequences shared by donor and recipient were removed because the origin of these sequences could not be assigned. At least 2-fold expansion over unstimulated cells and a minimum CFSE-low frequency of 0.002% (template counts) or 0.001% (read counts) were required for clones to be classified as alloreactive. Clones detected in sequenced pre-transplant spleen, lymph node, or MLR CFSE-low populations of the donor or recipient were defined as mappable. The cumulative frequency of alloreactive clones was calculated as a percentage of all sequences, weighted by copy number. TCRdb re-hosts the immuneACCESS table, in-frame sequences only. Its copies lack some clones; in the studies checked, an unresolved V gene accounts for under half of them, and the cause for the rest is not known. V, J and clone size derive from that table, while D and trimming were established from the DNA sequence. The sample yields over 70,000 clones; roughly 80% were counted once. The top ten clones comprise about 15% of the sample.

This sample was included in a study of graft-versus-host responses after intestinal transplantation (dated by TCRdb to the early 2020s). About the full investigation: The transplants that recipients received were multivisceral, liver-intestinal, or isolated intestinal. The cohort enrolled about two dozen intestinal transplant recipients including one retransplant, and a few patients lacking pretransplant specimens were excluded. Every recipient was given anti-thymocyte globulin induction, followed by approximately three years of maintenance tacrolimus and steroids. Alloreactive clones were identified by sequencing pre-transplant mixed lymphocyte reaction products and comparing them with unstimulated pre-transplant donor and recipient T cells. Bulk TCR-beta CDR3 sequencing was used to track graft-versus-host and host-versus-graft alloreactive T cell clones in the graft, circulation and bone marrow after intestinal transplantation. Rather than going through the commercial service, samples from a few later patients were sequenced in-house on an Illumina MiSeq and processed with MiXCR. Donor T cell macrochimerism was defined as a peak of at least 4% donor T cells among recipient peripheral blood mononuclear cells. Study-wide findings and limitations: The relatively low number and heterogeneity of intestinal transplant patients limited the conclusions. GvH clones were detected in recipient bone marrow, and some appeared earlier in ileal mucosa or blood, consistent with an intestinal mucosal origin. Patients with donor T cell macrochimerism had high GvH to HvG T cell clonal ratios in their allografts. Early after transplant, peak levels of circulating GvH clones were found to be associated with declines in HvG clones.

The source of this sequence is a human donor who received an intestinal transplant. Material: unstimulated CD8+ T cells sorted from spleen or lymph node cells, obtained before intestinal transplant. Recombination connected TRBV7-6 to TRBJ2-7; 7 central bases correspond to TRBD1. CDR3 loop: CASSPTGAAPYEQYF. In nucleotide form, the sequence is TGTGCCAGCAGCCCAACAGGGGCGGCCCCCTACGAGCAGTACTTC.